This T cell receptor beta chain was documented in a study of blood T cell repertoires in COVID-19. Study details: Sites in the United States, Italy and Spain provided acute and convalescent COVID-19 samples. T cells, B-cell-depleted T cells, or PBMCs supplied cDNA or gDNA.

Looked up from germline, CDR1 is SEHNR and CDR2 is FQNEAQ (reference sequence). This CDR3 comprises 14 residues. V lost 4 bases, J lost 0 bases, and 8 bases lay in between. Authors' data handling: The assay estimated nucleated cells by amplifying reference gene primers. Here immunoSEQ multiplex PCR was the method, and the copy in TCRdb shows in-frame clones only, minus some. The V and J calls and clone size were taken over from that table, and D and trimming were inferred from the DNA. The table has 11,000 to 15,000 clones, approximately 83% seen once. This clonotype was sampled from a woman aged 60 to 75 with acute or convalescent COVID-19. Material for sequencing was peripheral blood. The chain employs TRBV7-9 and TRBJ2-3; D is perhaps TRBD1 (5 bases). The CDR3 loop is CASSYQGSTDTQYF. The CDR3 DNA sequence: TGTGCCAGCAGCTATCAGGGTAGCACAGATACGCAGTATTTT.